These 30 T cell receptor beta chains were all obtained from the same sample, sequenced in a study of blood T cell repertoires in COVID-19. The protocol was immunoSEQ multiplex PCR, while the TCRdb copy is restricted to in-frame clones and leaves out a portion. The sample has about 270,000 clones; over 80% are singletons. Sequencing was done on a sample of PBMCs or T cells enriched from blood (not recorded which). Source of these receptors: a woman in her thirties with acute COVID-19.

Here the CDR3 reads CASSPLGDTEAFF. CDR3 coding DNA: TGTGCCAGCTCACCGCTAGGGGACACTGAAGCTTTCTTT. The gene calls are TRBV18 and TRBJ1-1; possible D gene TRBD1, 5 bases. CDR1 KGHSH and CDR2 LQKENI come from the germline V gene. The CDR3 length is 13 residues. V was cut by 3 bases and J by 3 bases, with 8 bases left in between.

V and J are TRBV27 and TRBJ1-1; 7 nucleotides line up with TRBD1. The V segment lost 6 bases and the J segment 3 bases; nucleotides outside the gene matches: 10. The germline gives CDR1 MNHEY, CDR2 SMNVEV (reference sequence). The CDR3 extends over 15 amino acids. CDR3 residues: CASRVNRGWDTEAFF. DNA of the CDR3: TGTGCCAGCAGGGTAAACAGGGGATGGGACACTGAAGCTTTCTTT.

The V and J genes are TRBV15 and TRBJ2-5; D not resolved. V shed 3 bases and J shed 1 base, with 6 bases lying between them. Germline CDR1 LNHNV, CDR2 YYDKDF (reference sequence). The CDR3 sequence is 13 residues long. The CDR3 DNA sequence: TGTGCCACCAGCAGTCCAGGCCAAGAGACCCAGTACTTC. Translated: CATSSPGQETQYF.

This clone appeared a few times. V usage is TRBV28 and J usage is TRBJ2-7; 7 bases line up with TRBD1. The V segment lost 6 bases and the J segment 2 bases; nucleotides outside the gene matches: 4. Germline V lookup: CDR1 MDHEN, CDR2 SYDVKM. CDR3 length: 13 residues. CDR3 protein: CASRGTEAYEQYF. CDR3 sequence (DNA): TGTGCCAGCAGAGGGACAGAGGCCTACGAGCAGTACTTC.

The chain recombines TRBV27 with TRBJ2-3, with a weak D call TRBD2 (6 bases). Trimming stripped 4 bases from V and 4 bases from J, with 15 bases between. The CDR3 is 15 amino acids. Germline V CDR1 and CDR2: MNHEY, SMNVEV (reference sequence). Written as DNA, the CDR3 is TGTGCCAGCAGTTCGGGTGGGGGGTTCGCAGATACGCAGTATTTT. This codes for CASSSGGGFADTQYF.

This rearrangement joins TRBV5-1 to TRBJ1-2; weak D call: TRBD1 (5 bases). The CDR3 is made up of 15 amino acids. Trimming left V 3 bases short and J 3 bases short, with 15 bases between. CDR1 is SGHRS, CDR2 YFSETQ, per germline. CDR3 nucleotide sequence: TGCGCCAGCAGCTCGGCAGGGTTTTATGACTATGGCTACACCTTC. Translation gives CASSSAGFYDYGYTF.

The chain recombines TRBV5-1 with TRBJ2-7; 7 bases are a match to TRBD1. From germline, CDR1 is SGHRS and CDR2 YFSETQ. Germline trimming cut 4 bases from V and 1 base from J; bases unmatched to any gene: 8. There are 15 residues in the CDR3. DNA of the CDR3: TGCGCCAGCAGCCCTGGACAGGAGCCTTCCTACGAGCAGTACTTC. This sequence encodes CASSPGQEPSYEQYF.

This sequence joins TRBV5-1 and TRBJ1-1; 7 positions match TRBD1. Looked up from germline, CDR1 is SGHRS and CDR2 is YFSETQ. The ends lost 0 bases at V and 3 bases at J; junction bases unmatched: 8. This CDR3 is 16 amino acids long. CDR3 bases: TGCGCCAGCAGCTTGGGCCCTCAAGGGGGCGACACTGAAGCTTTCTTT. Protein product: CASSLGPQGGDTEAFF.

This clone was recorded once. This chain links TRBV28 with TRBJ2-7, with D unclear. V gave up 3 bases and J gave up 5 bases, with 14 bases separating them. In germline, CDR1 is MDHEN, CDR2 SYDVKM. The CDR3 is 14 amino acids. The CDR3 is CASSFMLAENEQYF. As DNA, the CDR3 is TGTGCCAGCAGTTTTATGTTAGCCGAGAACGAGCAGTACTTC.

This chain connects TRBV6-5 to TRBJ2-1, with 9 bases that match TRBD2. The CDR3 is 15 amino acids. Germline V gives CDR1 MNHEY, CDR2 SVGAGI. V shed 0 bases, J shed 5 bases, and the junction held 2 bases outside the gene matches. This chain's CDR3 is CASSYSPSGDNEQFF. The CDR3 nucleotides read TGTGCCAGCAGTTACTCTCCTAGCGGGGACAATGAGCAGTTCTTC.

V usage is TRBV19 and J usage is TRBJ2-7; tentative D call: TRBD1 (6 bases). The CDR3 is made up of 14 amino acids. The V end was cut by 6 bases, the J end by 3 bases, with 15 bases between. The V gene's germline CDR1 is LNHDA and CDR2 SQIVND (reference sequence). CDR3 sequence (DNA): TGTGCCAGTAGCCAACAGGGTTCCCACTACGAGCAGTACTTC. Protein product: CASSQQGSHYEQYF.

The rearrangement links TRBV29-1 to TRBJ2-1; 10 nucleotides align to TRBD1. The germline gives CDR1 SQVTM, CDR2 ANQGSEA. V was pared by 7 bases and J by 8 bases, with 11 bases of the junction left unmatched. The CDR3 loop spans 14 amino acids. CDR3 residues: CSDIGQGVFYEQFF. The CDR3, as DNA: TGCAGCGACATAGGACAGGGGGTTTTTTATGAGCAGTTCTTC.

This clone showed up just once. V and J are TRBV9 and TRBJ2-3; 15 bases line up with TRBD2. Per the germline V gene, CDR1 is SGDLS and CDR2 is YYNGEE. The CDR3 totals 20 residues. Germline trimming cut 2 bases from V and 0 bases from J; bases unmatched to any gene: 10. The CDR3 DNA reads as TGTGCCAGCAGCGTCCGGACTAGCGGGAGGGGGTTTTCTAGCACAGATACGCAGTATTTT. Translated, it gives CASSVRTSGRGFSSTDTQYF.

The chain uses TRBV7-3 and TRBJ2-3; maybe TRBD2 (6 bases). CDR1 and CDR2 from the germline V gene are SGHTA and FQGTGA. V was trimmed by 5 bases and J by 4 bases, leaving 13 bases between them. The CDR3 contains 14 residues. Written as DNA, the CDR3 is TGTGCCAGCAGCCCCGGGGTAGCGGCAGATACGCAGTATTTT. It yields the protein CASSPGVAADTQYF.

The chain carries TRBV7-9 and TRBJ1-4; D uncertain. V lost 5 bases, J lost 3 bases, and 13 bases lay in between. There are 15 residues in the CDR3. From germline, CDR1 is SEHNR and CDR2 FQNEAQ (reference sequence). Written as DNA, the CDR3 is TGTGCCAGCAGCCCTCAGGAGGATTCTAATGAAAAACTGTTTTTT. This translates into CASSPQEDSNEKLFF.

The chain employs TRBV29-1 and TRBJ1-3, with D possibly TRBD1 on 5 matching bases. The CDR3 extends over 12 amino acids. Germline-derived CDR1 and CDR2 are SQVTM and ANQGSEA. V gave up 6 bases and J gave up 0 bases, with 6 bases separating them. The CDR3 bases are TGCAGCGTCACAGGCTCTGGAAACACCATATATTTT. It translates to CSVTGSGNTIYF.

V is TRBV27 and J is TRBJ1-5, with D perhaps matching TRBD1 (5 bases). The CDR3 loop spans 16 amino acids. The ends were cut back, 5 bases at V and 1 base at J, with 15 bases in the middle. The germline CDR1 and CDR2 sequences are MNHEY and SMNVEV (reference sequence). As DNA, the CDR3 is TGTGCCAGCAGTCCAACTGGGACTGGGAGCAATCAGCCCCAGCATTTT. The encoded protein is CASSPTGTGSNQPQHF.

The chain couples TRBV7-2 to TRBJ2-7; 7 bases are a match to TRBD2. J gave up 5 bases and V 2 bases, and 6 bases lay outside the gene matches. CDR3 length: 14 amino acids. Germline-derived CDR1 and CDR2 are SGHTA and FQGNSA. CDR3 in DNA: TGTGCCAGCAGCTTAAGGGCGGGAGCGGACGAGCAGTACTTC. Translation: CASSLRAGADEQYF. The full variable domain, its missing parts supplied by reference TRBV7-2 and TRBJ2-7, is GAGVSQSPSNKVTEKGKDVELRCDPISGHTALYWYRQSLGQGLEFLIYFQGNSAPDKSGLPSDRFSAERTGGSVSTLTIQRTQQEDSAVYLCASSLRAGADEQYFGPGTRLTVT.

Written as DNA, the CDR3 is TGTGCCAGCAGTTTACGCGGGGGCAGCGGGGAGCTGTTTTTT. It encodes CASSLRGGSGELFF. V is TRBV6-5 and J is TRBJ2-2; a possible D gene is TRBD2 (7 bases). Trimming took off 4 bases at V and 7 bases at J, with 13 bases between the two ends. The CDR3 contains 14 residues. Looked up from germline, CDR1 is MNHEY and CDR2 is SVGAGI.

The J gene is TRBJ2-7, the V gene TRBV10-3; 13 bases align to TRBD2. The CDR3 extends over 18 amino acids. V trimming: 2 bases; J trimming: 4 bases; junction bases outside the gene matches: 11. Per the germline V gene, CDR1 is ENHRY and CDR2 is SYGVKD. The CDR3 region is CAISEGTPGTSGIYEQYF. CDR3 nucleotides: TGTGCCATCAGTGAGGGGACCCCCGGGACTAGCGGGATATACGAGCAGTACTTC.

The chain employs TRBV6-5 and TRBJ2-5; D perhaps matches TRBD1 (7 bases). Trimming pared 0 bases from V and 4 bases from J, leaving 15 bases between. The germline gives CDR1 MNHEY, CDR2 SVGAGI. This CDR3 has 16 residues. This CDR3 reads CASSYSIQGGGETQYF. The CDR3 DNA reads TGTGCCAGCAGTTACTCGATTCAGGGGGGAGGAGAGACCCAGTACTTC.

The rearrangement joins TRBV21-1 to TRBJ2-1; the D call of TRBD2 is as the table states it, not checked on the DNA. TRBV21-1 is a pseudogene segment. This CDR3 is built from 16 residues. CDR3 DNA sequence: TGTGCCAGCAGCAAAGGGGCCGGGACTAGCTACAATGAGCAGTTCTTC. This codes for CASSKGAGTSYNEQFF.

The CDR3 sequence: CASSVVGGSSYNEQFF. In DNA form, the CDR3 reads TGTGCCAGCAGCGTAGTTGGGGGGAGCTCCTACAATGAGCAGTTCTTC. The chain employs TRBV9 and TRBJ2-1, with a possible D match to TRBD2 (6 bases). Trimming pared 0 bases from V and 0 bases from J, leaving 10 bases between. The germline V gene encodes CDR1 SGDLS and CDR2 YYNGEE. The CDR3 totals 16 residues.

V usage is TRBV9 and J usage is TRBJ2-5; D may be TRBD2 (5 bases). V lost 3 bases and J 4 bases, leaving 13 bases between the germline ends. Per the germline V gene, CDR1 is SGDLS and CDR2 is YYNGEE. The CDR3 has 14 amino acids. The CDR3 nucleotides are TGTGCCAGCAGCGAAGAGGGTGGAGGAGAGACCCAGTACTTC. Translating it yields CASSEEGGGETQYF.

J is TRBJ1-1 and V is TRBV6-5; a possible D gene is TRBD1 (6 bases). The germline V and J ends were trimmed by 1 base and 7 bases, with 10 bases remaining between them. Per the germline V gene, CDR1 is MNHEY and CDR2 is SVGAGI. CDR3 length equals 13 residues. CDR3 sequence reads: CASSYLQGFEAFF. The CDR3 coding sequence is TGTGCCAGCAGTTACTTGCAGGGGTTTGAAGCTTTCTTT.

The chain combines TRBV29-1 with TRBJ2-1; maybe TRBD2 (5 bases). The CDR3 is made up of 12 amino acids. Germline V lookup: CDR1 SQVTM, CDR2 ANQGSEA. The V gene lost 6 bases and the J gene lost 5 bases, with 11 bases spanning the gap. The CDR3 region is CSVWTDNNEQFF. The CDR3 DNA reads TGCAGCGTCTGGACTGACAACAATGAGCAGTTCTTC.

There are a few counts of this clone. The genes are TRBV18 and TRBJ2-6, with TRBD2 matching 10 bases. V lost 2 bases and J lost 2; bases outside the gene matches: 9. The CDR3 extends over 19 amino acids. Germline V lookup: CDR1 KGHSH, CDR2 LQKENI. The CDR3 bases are TGTGCCAGCTCACCAAGGTCCCCTAGCGGGAGTACTGGGGCCAACGTCCTGACTTTC. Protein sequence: CASSPRSPSGSTGANVLTF. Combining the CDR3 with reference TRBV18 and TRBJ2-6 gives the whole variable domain NAGVMQNPRHLVRRRGQEARLRCSPMKGHSHVYWYRQLPEEGLKFMVYLQKENIIDESGMPKERFSAEFPKEGPSILRIQQVVRGDSAAYFCASSPRSPSGSTGANVLTFGAGSRLTVL.

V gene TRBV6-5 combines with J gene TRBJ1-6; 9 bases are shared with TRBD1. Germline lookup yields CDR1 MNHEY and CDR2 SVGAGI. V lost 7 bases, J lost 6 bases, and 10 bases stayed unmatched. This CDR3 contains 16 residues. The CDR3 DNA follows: TGTGCCAGCACCTACTCCCAGACAGGGGGTAATTCACCCCTCCACTTT. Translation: CASTYSQTGGNSPLHF.

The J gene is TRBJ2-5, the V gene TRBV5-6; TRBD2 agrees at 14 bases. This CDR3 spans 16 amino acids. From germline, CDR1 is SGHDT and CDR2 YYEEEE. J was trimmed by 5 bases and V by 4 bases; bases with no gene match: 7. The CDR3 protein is CASSLGLAGAPETQYF. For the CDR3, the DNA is TGTGCCAGCAGCCTGGGACTAGCGGGAGCTCCGGAGACCCAGTACTTC.

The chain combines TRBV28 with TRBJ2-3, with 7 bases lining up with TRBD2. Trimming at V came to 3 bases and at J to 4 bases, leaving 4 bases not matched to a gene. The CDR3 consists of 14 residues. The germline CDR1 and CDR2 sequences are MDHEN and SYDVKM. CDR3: CASSFGGNPDTQYF. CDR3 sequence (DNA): TGTGCCAGCAGTTTCGGGGGGAACCCAGATACGCAGTATTTT.